This paragraph covers one T cell receptor (beta chain) sequence. This clone's antigen is unknown. Base qualities are not provided; no much larger clone lies one nucleotide away. Every donor in the study was a healthy Caucasian. The twin cohort consisted of three pairs of female monozygotic twins, all aged roughly 18 to 30 years. Positive isolation kits from Invitrogen were used to isolate CD4+ and CD8+ T cell populations. The data derive from a study of identical twins (dated by TCRdb to the mid-2010s). About the study as a whole: The study deep-sequenced TCR alpha and beta repertoires from monozygotic twins, unrelated adults of various ages and cord blood to test whether fetal clonotypes persist. To rule out contamination, replicate twin experiments were performed at different times with different library preparation protocols. The paper's findings and limits, for the study overall: Invariant T cells such as MAIT and iNKT could partly confound zero-insertion analyses, though diverse VJ usage argued against this for most clonotypes. Compared with coincidental sharing between unrelated individuals, out-of-frame TCR alpha sequences shared between twins showed an excess of sequences with low generation probability. Abundant cord blood beta clonotypes carried fewer insertions; young adult naive repertoires showed a weaker similar trend, while memory repertoires showed none. Because the same donors could not be followed over many years, conclusions were based on cross-sectional statistical analysis. Recombination models systematically underestimated out-of-frame TCR alpha sharing in monozygotic twins but agreed with sharing between unrelated individuals. Excess twin sharing in beta out-of-frame sequences was weaker because fewer shared sequences lowered the signal-to-noise ratio.

Library prep was done by 5' RACE. Instrument used: Illumina HiSeq 2000. A universal primer binding site was introduced by template switching, and a unique molecular identifier was present in the final cDNA, enabling accurate counting of TCR cDNA molecules. Specific primers in the conserved constant-segment region were used to synthesize first-strand cDNA for the TCR alpha and beta chains. To control for contamination, every cDNA library was double barcoded, receiving both a SMART-Mk sample barcode and Illumina barcodes. TruSeq adapter sequences and Illumina sample barcodes were added in two successive PCR steps. The Illumina HiSeq platform was used with custom primers to sequence TCR alpha and beta cDNA libraries. Concerning the study's data processing: Raw reads were processed with MiGEC to extract unique molecular identifiers, and MiXCR was used to determine CDR3 positions. For each individual, recombination models were inferred using an EM algorithm with the repgenHMM and IGoR tools. The tcR package in R was used for shared clonotype analysis, with sharing normalized by the product of cloneset sizes. To study raw recombination free of thymic and clonal selection effects, out-of-frame nonproductive sequences were analyzed. TCRdb itself trimmed the public reads at Q25 with fastp, ran MiXCR and retained productive beta chains. Rows merge per CDR3 protein into single entries with the most common DNA and genes. The V and J calls and clone size come from TCRdb's table, not from the authors' own analysis. The sample has roughly 260,000 distinct CDR3 sequences on record, 6% to 8.5% of them singletons. The ten top clones hold about 5.6% of the sample.

The germline V gene (reference sequence) yields SEHNR for CDR1 and FQNEAQ for CDR2. The CDR3 contains 16 residues, cysteine and phenylalanine counted. The kept DNA is CDR3 alone, 48 bases in frame from the first base. V is cut by 4 bases and J by 3 bases, and the space between the germline ends is 16 bases. This sample also belongs to another study, concerning yellow fever vaccine responses in identical twins. From the second report: The T cell response to vaccination in identical twins was reported by the authors to appear partly convergent and partly personalized. In the study, vaccine-responding T cell clones were precisely tracked in identical twins.

The chain is made from TRBV7-9 and TRBJ2-1, with a tentative D gene TRBD1 over 5 matching bases. What was sequenced was CD8+ T cells sorted from blood. The clonotype comes from a woman under 30 in good health. The sequenced DNA is TGTGCCAGCAGCTCCAGGGCTCCAAAAGACTACAATGAGCAGTTCTTC. Protein translation: CASSSRAPKDYNEQFF.